This passage covers 12 T cell receptor beta chains from one sample sequenced in a study of patients and donors after allogeneic stem cell transplantation. TCRdb analysed the RT-PCR reads with MiXCR anew, one entry per CDR3 protein. The profile covers some 880,000 distinct CDR3 sequences, with about a sixth appearing a single time and around 6% taken by the ten largest. The sequenced sample was blood, either unsorted or a sorted T cell fraction (not recorded which). The receptors derive from a human donor who was either an allogeneic HSCT recipient or a stem cell or donor lymphocyte infusion donor (not recorded which). It is not recorded whose cells these are; they may come from a transplant donor.

The chain has TRBV7-9 and TRBJ1-4; no reliable D call. CDR3 length: 14 residues. Germline assignment: CDR1 SEHNR and CDR2 FQNEAQ (reference sequence). The V end lost 2 bases, the J end lost 8 bases, and 12 bases lay between the germline ends. This CDR3 is CASSLSSTGEKLFF. In DNA form, the CDR3 reads TGTGCCAGCAGCTTATCGTCGACGGGGGAAAAACTGTTTTTT.

V usage is TRBV12-3 or TRBV12-4 and J usage is TRBJ2-7; no clear D. V was clipped by 6 bases and J by 2 bases, with 14 bases between them. CDR3 size: 14 residues. CDR3 protein: CASSPFGSTYEQYF. DNA of the CDR3: TGTGCCAGCAGCCCCTTTGGGTCTACCTACGAGCAGTACTTC.

This clonotype has more than one count but fewer than ten. The J gene is TRBJ1-2, the V gene TRBV6-1; 8 nucleotides line up with TRBD1. The J segment lost 7 bases and the V segment lost 4 bases, leaving 11 bases of the junction unmatched. The CDR3 has 15 residues. Germline assignment: CDR1 MNHNS and CDR2 SASEGT. The CDR3 protein is CASSGQGAASGGYTF. For the CDR3, the DNA is TGTGCCAGCAGTGGTCAGGGGGCGGCGAGTGGTGGCTACACCTTC.

V is TRBV20-1 and J is TRBJ1-1; the D is unclear. Germline V gene sequence: CDR1 DFQATT, CDR2 SNEGSKA (reference sequence). This CDR3 region has 17 residues. V was shortened by 4 bases and J by 1 base, with 22 bases between the two germline ends. The CDR3 bases are TGCAGTGCTAAGGACTTGGGGAGACTTATTCGGAACACTGAAGCTTTCTTT. Translating gives CSAKDLGRLIRNTEAFF.

The gene calls are TRBV25-1 and TRBJ1-2, with D perhaps TRBD1 (5 bases). Germline-derived CDR1 and CDR2 are MGHDK and SYGVNS. The CDR3 runs 17 residues. V lost 0 bases and J lost 4, with 18 bases in between. The CDR3 here is CASSEYGGKAGRYGYTF. The CDR3 bases are TGTGCCAGCAGTGAATACGGGGGAAAGGCGGGACGCTATGGCTACACCTTC.

Concerning this clonotype: Its ends do not fully match the called genes, so a read error is possible. The V and J genes are TRBV20-1 and TRBJ1-2; no definite D call. Germline V lookup: CDR1 DFQATT, CDR2 SNEGSKA (reference sequence). The CDR3 spans 10 residues. CDR3: CSVSAAGSHF. The CDR3 nucleotides are TGCAGTGTTTCAGCCGCTGGGTCACACTTC.

The genes are TRBV6-2 or TRBV6-3 and TRBJ2-1; D not resolved. CDR1 and CDR2 from the germline V gene are MNHEY and SVGEGT. The germline V and J ends were trimmed by 3 bases and 2 bases, with 17 bases remaining between them. The CDR3 loop spans 17 amino acids. The CDR3 is CASSYPFRISTYNEQFF. For the CDR3, the DNA is TGTGCCAGCAGTTATCCCTTCAGAATTTCAACCTACAATGAGCAGTTCTTC.

This clonotype came up a few times. CDR3 sequence (DNA): TGCGCCAGCAGCTTGGTACTAGCGGGGCAAAATGAGCAGTTCTTC. It is translated as CASSLVLAGQNEQFF. The chain links TRBV5-1 to TRBJ2-1, with TRBD2 matching over 10 bases. CDR1 is SGHRS and CDR2 is YFSETQ in the germline V gene. Germline trimming cut 0 bases from V and 7 bases from J; bases unmatched to any gene: 4. There are 15 residues in the CDR3. The full variable domain, completed using reference TRBV5-1 and TRBJ2-1, is KAGVTQTPRYLIKTRGQQVTLSCSPISGHRSVSWYQQTPGQGLQFLFEYFSETQRNKGNFPGRFSGRQFSNSRSEMNVSTLELGDSALYLCASSLVLAGQNEQFFGPGTRLTVL.

The gene calls are TRBV10-3 and TRBJ2-2; D may correspond to TRBD1 or TRBD2 (5 bases each). V was cut by 0 bases and J by 4 bases, with 9 bases left in between. Germline V gene sequence: CDR1 ENHRY, CDR2 SYGVKD. The CDR3 is 15 residues long. CDR3 loop: CAISESQGATGELFF. In DNA form, the CDR3 reads TGTGCCATCAGTGAGTCCCAGGGAGCCACCGGGGAGCTGTTTTTT.

V is TRBV3-1 and J is TRBJ2-5; D is unresolved. The CDR3 consists of 15 residues. The V gene lost 1 base and the J gene lost 2 bases, with 11 bases spanning the gap. Germline assignment: CDR1 LGHDT and CDR2 YNNKEL (reference sequence). The CDR3 DNA is TGTGCCAGCAGCCAAGTGTCTATTACGCAAGAGACCCAGTACTTC. Translation gives CASSQVSITQETQYF.

The chain combines TRBV7-9 with TRBJ2-1, with TRBD1 matching over 9 bases. The CDR3 extends over 14 amino acids. V gave up 5 bases and J gave up 6 bases; unmatched junction bases: 5. Germline V gene sequence: CDR1 SEHNR, CDR2 FQNEAQ (reference sequence). The CDR3 loop is CASSILTGGNEQFF. CDR3 in DNA: TGTGCCAGCAGCATTCTGACAGGGGGCAATGAGCAGTTCTTC.

In its sample, this clonotype was seen once. V and J are TRBV19 and TRBJ2-2; D might be TRBD2 (6 bases). The CDR3 is 14 residues long. Per the germline V gene, CDR1 is LNHDA and CDR2 is SQIVND (reference sequence). V was cut by 11 bases and J by 0 bases, with 13 bases left in between. CDR3 DNA: TGTGCCGGAAGATTAGCGGCGAACACCGGGGAGCTGTTTTTT. It encodes CAGRLAANTGELFF.